These T cell receptor beta chains were read from a single sample in a study of CD4 and CD8 cells across lung adenocarcinoma regions. Each CDR3 protein gets one entry after TCRdb re-called the PCR reads with MiXCR. The profile shows around 15,000 distinct CDR3 sequences, 35% to 55% of them singletons. Sequencing was carried out using CD4+ T cells from the center of a lung tumor. Receptors were obtained from a male donor with lung adenocarcinoma. The CD4 and CD8 labels of this study may be unreliable. CDR3s include the opening cysteine and the closing phenylalanine or tryptophan. A D gene is named only where the DNA matches it firmly. The size field is filled for only some rows; it gives once, few, many or a size class.

abundance	d_gene	j_gene	v_gene	CDR3nt	CDR3aa
NA	TRBD2	TRBJ2-1	TRBV6-5	TGTGCCAGCAGTTACTCGATTGGACTAGCGGGAGGTGAGCAGTTCTTC	CASSYSIGLAGGEQFF
NA	TRBD2	TRBJ2-3	TRBV27	TGTGCCAGCAGTCCTGGCCGACTAGCCTGTGACACAGATACCCAGTATTTT	CASSPGRLACDTDTQYF
medium-sized	TRBD1	TRBJ2-4	TRBV27	TGTGCCAGCAGCCTTTCCAGGGGGCCTAGCATTCAGTACTTC	CASSLSRGPSIQYF
medium-sized	TRBD2	TRBJ2-5	TRBV27	TGTGCCAGCAGAGGCTTAGCGGGAGGGGAAGAGACCCAGTACTTC	CASRGLAGGEETQYF
many	NA	TRBJ2-5	TRBV6-5	TGTGCCAGCAGTTCGCTGGGGGTACGGGAGACCCAGTACTTC	CASSSLGVRETQYF
NA	NA	TRBJ2-3	TRBV10-1	TGCGCCAGGGGGGTGTGGGGCAAAGATACGCAGTACTTT	CARGVWGKDTQYF
few	NA	TRBJ2-3	TRBV12-3/TRBV12-4	TGTGCCAGCAGTTTATCTTTCCCAGATACGCAGTATTTT	CASSLSFPDTQYF
NA	NA	TRBJ2-3	TRBV6-1	TGTGCCAGCAGTCTCCGGGGCAGCCTCGTGGATACGCAGTACTTT	CASSLRGSLVDTQYF
NA	TRBD1	TRBJ2-1	TRBV6-1	TGTGCCAGCAGTGAAGTTCACGGGACAGGGAGGAATGAGCAGTTCTTC	CASSEVHGTGRNEQFF
NA	NA	TRBJ2-3	TRBV6-5	TGTGCCAGCAGGTACTCCGTTGGGGCTAGCACAGACATTCAGTACTTT	CASRYSVGASTDIQYF
medium-sized	TRBD2	TRBJ2-1	TRBV6-1	TGTGCCAGCAGTGATAGTCTAGCGGCGGCACAGTTCTTC	CASSDSLAAAQFF
many	NA	TRBJ2-1	TRBV7-2	TGTGCCAGCAGCTTAGGGGCCCCAGGGGGGGGCTACGAGCAGTTCTTC	CASSLGAPGGGYEQFF
NA	TRBD1	TRBJ1-1	TRBV6-4	TGTGCCAGCAGTGACCCCTCGGGGAGGGGGCCACCCCGGGACACTGAAGCTTTCTTT	CASSDPSGRGPPRDTEAFF
few	NA	TRBJ2-4	TRBV9	TGTGCCAGCAGCGGCGGCTCTGGGGACAATGAGCAGTACTTC	CASSGGSGDNEQYF